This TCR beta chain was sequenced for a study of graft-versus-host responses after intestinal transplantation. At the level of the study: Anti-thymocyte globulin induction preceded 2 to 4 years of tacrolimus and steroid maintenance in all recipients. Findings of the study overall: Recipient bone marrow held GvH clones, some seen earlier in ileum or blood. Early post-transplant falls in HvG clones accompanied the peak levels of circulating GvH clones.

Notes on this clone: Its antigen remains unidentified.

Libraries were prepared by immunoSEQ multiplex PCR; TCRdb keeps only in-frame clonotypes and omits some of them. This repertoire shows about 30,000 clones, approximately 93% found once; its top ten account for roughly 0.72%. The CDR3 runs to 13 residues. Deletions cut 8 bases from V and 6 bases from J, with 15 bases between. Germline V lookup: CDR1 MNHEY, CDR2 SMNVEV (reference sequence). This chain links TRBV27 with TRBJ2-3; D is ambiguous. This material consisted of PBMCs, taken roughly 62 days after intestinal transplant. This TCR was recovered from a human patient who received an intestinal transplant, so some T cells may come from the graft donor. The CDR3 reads CASGPFVGDTQYF. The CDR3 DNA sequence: TGTGCCAGCGGACCTTTCGTAGGGGATACGCAGTATTTT.